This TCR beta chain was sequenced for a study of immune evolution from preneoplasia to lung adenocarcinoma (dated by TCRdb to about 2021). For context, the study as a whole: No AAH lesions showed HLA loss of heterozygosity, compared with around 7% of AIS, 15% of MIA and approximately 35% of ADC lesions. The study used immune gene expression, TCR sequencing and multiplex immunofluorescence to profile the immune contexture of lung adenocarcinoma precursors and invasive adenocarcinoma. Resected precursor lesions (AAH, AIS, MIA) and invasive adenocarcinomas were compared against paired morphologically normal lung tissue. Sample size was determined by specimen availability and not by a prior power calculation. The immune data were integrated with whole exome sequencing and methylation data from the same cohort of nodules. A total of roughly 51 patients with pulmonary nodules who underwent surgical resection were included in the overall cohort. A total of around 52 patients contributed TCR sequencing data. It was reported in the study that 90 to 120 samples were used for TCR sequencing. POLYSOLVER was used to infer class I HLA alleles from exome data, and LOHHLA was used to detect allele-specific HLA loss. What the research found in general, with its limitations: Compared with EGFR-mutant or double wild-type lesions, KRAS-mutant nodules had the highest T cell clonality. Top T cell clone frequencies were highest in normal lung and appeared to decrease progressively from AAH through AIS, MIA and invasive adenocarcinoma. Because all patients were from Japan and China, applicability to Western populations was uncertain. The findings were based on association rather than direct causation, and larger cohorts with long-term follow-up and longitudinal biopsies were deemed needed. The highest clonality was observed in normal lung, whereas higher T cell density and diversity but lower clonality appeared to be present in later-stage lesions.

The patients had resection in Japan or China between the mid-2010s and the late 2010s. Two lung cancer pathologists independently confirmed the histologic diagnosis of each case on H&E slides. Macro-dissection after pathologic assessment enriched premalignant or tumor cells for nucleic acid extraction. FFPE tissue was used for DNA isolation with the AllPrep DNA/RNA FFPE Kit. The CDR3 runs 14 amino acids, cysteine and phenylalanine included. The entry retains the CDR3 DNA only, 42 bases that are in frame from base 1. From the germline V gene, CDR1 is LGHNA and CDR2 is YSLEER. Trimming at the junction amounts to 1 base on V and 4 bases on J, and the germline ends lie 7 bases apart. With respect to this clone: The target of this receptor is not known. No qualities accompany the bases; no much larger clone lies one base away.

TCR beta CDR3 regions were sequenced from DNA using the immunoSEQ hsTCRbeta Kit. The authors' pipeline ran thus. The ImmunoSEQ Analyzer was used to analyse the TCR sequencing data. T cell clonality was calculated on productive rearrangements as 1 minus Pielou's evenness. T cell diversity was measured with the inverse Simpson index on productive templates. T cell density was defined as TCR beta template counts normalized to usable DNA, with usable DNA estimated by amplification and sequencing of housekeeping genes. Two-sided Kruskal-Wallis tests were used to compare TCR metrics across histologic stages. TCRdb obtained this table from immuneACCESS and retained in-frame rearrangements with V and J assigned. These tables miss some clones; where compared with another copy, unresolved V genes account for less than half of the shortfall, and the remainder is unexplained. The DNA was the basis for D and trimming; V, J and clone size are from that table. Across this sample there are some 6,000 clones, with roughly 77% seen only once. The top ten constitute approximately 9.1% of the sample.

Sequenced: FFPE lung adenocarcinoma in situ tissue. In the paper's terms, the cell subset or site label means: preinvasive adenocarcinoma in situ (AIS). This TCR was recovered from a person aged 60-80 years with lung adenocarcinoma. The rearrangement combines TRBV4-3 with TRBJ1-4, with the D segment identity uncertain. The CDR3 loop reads CASSQALGNEKLFF. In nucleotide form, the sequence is TGCGCCAGCAGCCAAGCCTTGGGTAATGAAAAACTGTTTTTT.